Listed below are T cell receptor beta chains from one sample, sequenced in a study of blood T cell repertoires in COVID-19. Sequencing was performed with immunoSEQ multiplex PCR; in TCRdb, only in-frame clones are kept and a portion is missing. The sample gives about 270,000 clones, 75% to 90% of which show up once; over 4% is in the top ten. The source material was PBMCs or T cells enriched from blood (not recorded which). The receptors come from a woman under 40 with acute COVID-19. CDR3s include the opening cysteine and the closing phenylalanine or tryptophan. D genes are given only for firm matches. Part of the rows lack a size; the others show once, few, many or a class for expanded clones.

size | J | V | D | CDR3 | DNA
NA | TRBJ1-1 | TRBV28 | NA | CASRLTGGTEAFF | TGTGCCAGCAGATTGACCGGAGGGACTGAAGCTTTCTTT
NA | TRBJ2-3 | TRBV21-1 | NA | CASSKATGGADTQYF | TGTGCCAGCAGCAAAGCGACAGGGGGCGCAGATACGCAGTATTTT
NA | TRBJ1-4 | TRBV18 | TRBD1 | CASSPTGTGNEKLFF | TGTGCCAGCTCACCGACCGGGACAGGCAATGAAAAACTGTTTTTT
NA | TRBJ1-4 | TRBV19 | NA | CASSIGPGLNEKLFF | TGTGCCAGTAGTATAGGGCCGGGACTGAATGAAAAACTGTTTTTT
NA | TRBJ2-3 | TRBV5-6 | TRBD1 | CASSARPRDRGEDTQYF | TGTGCCAGCAGCGCCCGACCCCGGGACAGGGGGGAGGATACGCAGTATTTT
NA | TRBJ1-2 | TRBV28 | NA | CASSPDSNYGYTF | TGTGCCAGCAGCCCGGACAGTAACTATGGCTACACCTTC
once | TRBJ1-2 | TRBV3-1/TRBV3-2 | NA | CASSLLGSGDGYTF | TGTGCCAGCAGCCTCCTTGGAAGCGGGGATGGCTACACCTTC
NA | TRBJ2-2 | TRBV19 | NA | CACSLGHANTGELFF | TGTGCCTGCAGCTTAGGACACGCGAACACCGGGGAGCTGTTTTTT
NA | TRBJ2-3 | TRBV5-8 | NA | CASSLVGEWVTDTQYF | TGTGCCAGCAGCTTGGTCGGGGAGTGGGTGACAGATACGCAGTATTTT
NA | TRBJ1-3 | TRBV10-3 | TRBD1 | CAISELKQTGGYGNTIYF | TGTGCCATCAGTGAGCTTAAACAGACAGGGGGCTATGGAAACACCATATATTTT
NA | TRBJ2-7 | TRBV7-2 | TRBD1 | CASSPSRDRDQYF | TGTGCCAGCAGCCCGTCCCGGGACAGGGATCAGTACTTC
NA | TRBJ2-2 | TRBV6-4 | TRBD2 | CASSEAGEGTGELFF | TGTGCCAGCAGTGAAGCGGGAGAGGGGACCGGGGAGCTGTTTTTT
NA | TRBJ2-5 | TRBV10-3 | NA | CAISAGEETQYF | TGTGCCATCTCCGCAGGGGAAGAGACCCAGTACTTC
NA | TRBJ2-1 | TRBV7-2 | TRBD2 | CASSLSRLAGGNEQFF | TGTGCCAGCAGCCTGAGCCGACTAGCGGGAGGCAATGAGCAGTTCTTC
NA | TRBJ2-1 | TRBV7-8 | TRBD2 | CASSLHASGKDNEQFF | TGTGCCAGCAGCTTACATGCTAGCGGGAAGGACAATGAGCAGTTCTTC
NA | TRBJ1-6 | TRBV2 | NA | CASSAAGVNSPLHF | TGTGCCAGCAGTGCGGCAGGGGTTAATTCACCCCTCCACTTT
NA | TRBJ1-1 | TRBV19 | TRBD1 | CASTTTPRQGVNTEAFF | TGTGCCAGTACCACGACCCCTCGACAGGGAGTGAACACTGAAGCTTTCTTT
NA | TRBJ1-2 | TRBV11-2 | NA | CASSSQWGGYTF | TGTGCCAGCAGCTCACAGTGGGGCGGCTACACCTTC
NA | TRBJ1-6 | TRBV7-8 | NA | CASSPGVRDSPLHF | TGTGCCAGCAGCCCCGGGGTCCGGGATTCACCCCTCCACTTT
NA | TRBJ2-6 | TRBV5-4 | TRBD1 | CASTPPGQGVAGANVLTF | TGTGCCAGCACCCCACCGGGACAGGGCGTTGCGGGGGCCAACGTCCTGACTTTC
NA | TRBJ2-3 | TRBV4-3 | TRBD2 | CASSQVTGTRTTDTQYF | TGCGCCAGCAGCCAAGTCACCGGGACTAGAACCACAGATACGCAGTATTTT
NA | TRBJ2-3 | TRBV28 | TRBD2 | CASSSFRNLAGDTDTQYF | TGTGCCAGCAGTTCTTTCCGCAACCTAGCGGGCGACACAGATACGCAGTATTTT